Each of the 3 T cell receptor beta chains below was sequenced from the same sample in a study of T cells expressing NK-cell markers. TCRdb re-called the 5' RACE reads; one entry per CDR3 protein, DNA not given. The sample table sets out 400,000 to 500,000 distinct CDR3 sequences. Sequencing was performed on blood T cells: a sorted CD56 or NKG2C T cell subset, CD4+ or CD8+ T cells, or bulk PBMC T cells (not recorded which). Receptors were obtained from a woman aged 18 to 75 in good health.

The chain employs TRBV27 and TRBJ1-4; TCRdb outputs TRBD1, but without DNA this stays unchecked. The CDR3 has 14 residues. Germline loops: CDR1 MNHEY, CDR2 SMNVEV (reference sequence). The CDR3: CASSFGTGDEKLFF.

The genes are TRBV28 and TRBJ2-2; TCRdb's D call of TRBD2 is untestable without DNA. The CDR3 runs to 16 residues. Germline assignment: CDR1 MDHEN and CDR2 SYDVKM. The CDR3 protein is CASRKVGRVGTGELFF.

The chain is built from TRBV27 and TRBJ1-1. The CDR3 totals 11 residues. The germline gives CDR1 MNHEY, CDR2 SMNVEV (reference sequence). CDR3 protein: CASSGFSEAFF.